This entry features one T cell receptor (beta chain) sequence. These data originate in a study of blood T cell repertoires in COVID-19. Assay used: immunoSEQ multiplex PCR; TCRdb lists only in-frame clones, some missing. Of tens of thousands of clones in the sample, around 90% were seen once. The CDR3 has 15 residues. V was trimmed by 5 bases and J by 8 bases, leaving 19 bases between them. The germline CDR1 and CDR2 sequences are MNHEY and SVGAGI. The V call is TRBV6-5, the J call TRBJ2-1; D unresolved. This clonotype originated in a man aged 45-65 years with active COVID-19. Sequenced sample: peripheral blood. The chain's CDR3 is CASSPRPRQSHEQFF. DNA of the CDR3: TGTGCCAGCAGTCCCCGTCCGAGACAATCCCATGAGCAGTTCTTC.